This T cell receptor (beta chain) was sequenced for a study of Graves' ophthalmopathy and Graves' hyperthyroidism. Investigators amplified TCR beta CDR3 regions from RNA transcripts. HTBI primers were employed in first-round RT-PCR, then a second-round multiplex PCR followed. A single record per CDR3 protein comes from TCRdb applying MiXCR to the multiplex PCR reads. The sample carries some 350,000 distinct CDR3 sequences, 17% recorded once. J lost 0 bases, V lost 4 bases, and 14 bases had no gene match. Germline V gene data show CDR1 as SQVTM and CDR2 as ANQGSEA. The CDR3 is 19 residues long. This clonotype was seen more than once but under ten times.

The TCR originated in an adult woman with stable Graves' hyperthyroidism. The V call is TRBV29-1, the J call TRBJ2-3; 12 nucleotides align to TRBD2. Sequencing was performed on peripheral blood. In nucleotides, the CDR3 is TGCAGCGTTGCGAAGACTAGCGGGAGCACCTTTTCTAGCACAGATACGCAGTATTTT. Protein sequence: CSVAKTSGSTFSSTDTQYF.